The 6 T cell receptor beta chains below all came from one sample that was sequenced in a study of T cells in Graves' hyperthyroidism and ophthalmopathy. From RNA transcripts, TCR beta CDR3 regions were amplified. HTBI primers were the set used in a first-round RT-PCR of the TCR CDR3. MiXCR, applied by TCRdb to the multiplex PCR reads, yields one record per CDR3 protein. Of 500,000 to 650,000 distinct CDR3 sequences in the sample, about 14% are singletons; the top ten hold roughly an eighth. Source material: blood. The source is a woman between 50 and 59 years old with Graves' ophthalmopathy.

This clonotype was counted ten times or more. V usage is TRBV28 and J usage is TRBJ1-5, with D maybe TRBD1 (5 bases). This CDR3 has 15 residues. Germline CDR1 is MDHEN and CDR2 is SYDVKM. V lost 6 bases to trimming and J lost 7 bases, with 19 bases between them. As DNA, the CDR3 is TGTGCCAGCAGCCCCCCGGGGGGGGAAAGACAGCCCCAGCATTTT. This codes for CASSPPGGERQPQHF.

This clonotype was seen ten or more times. This chain uses TRBV5-1 with TRBJ2-7; D assignment may be TRBD1 or TRBD2 (5 bases each). The CDR3 consists of 14 residues. The germline CDR1 and CDR2 sequences are SGHRS and YFSETQ. Trimming took off 1 base at V and 6 bases at J, with 14 bases between the two ends. The CDR3 protein is CASSLWGPGSEQYF. CDR3 bases: TGCGCCAGCAGCTTGTGGGGACCTGGGAGCGAGCAGTACTTC.

This clonotype was detected many times. V usage is TRBV6-5 and J usage is TRBJ2-1, with D unresolved. Trimming left V 2 bases short and J 10 bases short, with 18 bases between. The CDR3 has 15 residues. Germline-derived CDR1 and CDR2 are MNHEY and SVGAGI. The CDR3, as DNA: TGTGCCAGCAGTTACCGTGAGGACGGTTCGTGGGAGCAGTTCTTC. It translates to CASSYREDGSWEQFF.

This clonotype has more than one count but fewer than ten. J is TRBJ1-1 and V is TRBV25-1; D call uncertain. Trimming left V 0 bases short and J 1 base short, with 9 bases between. Per germline, CDR1 MGHDK and CDR2 SYGVNS. The CDR3 extends over 15 amino acids. In DNA form, the CDR3 reads TGTGCCAGCAGTGAATATTGGCAGGAGAACACTGAAGCTTTCTTT. It specifies CASSEYWQENTEAFF.

The chain has TRBV6-2 or TRBV6-3 and TRBJ2-4, with 10 bases identical to TRBD2. Germline V gene sequence: CDR1 MNHEY, CDR2 SVGEGT. The CDR3 is 18 amino acids. Trimming cost V 3 bases and J 1 base; bases outside gene matches: 9. The CDR3 DNA is TGTGCCAGCAGTTATGGGTCTAGCGGGAGAGCGGCCAAAAACATTCAGTACTTC. Residues: CASSYGSSGRAAKNIQYF.

This clonotype was counted many times. The V call is TRBV6-2 or TRBV6-3, the J call TRBJ1-5; 10 bases fit TRBD1. CDR1 and CDR2 (germline): MNHEY, SVGEGT. V dropped 2 bases and J dropped 4; count of bases not matched to a gene: 2. The CDR3 contains 15 residues. CDR3 nucleotide sequence: TGTGCCAGCAGTTACCGACAGGGGGCGAATCAGCCCCAGCATTTT. It is translated as CASSYRQGANQPQHF.